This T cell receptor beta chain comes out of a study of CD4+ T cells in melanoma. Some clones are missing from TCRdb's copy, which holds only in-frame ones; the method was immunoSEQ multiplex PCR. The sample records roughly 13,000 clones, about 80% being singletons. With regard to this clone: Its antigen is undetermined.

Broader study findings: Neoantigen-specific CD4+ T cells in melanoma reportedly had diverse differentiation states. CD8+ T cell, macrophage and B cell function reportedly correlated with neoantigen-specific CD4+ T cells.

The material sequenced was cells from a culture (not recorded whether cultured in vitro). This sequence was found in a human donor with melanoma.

The CDR3 DNA reads TGTGCCAGCAGCTCGCTGCCGGGACAGGGTCTCTACGAGCAGTACTTC. Translation gives CASSSLPGQGLYEQYF. The gene calls are TRBV4-2 and TRBJ2-7, with 9 bases lining up with TRBD1. CDR3 length: 16 residues. Losses at the gene ends were 5 bases for V and 3 bases for J; bases not matched to a gene: 11. Germline CDR1 is LGHNA and CDR2 is YNFKEQ.